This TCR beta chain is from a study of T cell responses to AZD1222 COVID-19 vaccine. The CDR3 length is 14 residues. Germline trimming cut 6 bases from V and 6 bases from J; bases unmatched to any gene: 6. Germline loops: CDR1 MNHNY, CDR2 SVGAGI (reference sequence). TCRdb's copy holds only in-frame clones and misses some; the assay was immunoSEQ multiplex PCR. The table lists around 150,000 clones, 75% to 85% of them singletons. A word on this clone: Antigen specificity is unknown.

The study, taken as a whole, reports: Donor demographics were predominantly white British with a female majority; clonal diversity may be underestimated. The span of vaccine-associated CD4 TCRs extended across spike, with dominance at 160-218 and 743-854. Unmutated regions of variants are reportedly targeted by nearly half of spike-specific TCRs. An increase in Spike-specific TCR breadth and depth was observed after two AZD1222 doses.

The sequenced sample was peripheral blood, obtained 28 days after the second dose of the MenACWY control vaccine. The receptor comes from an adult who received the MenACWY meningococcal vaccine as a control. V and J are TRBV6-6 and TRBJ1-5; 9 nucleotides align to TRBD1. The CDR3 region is CASSKTGGGQPQHF. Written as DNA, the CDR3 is TGTGCCAGCAGCAAGACAGGGGGAGGTCAGCCCCAGCATTTT.